The 30 T cell receptor beta chains in this list originate from one sample, sequenced in a study of T cell responses to AZD1222 COVID-19 vaccine. Data came from immunoSEQ multiplex PCR; TCRdb stores just in-frame clones and leaves some out. The sample contains 90,000 to 130,000 clones, just under 95% of which appear only once. The sequenced sample was peripheral blood, obtained on day 0 of AZD1222 vaccination. Every receptor here comes from an adult in good health.

This clone has only one observation. The rearrangement links TRBV18 to TRBJ2-3; no clear D gene. Trimming shortened V by 5 bases and J by 5 bases, and 11 bases separated the two germline ends. Germline V lookup: CDR1 KGHSH, CDR2 LQKENI. The CDR3 runs to 13 residues. Written as DNA, the CDR3 is TGTGCCAGCTCAAGGTTAGCCCTAGATACGCAGTATTTT. This translates into CASSRLALDTQYF.

The rearrangement joins TRBV19 to TRBJ2-1; 7 bases fit TRBD2. Germline loops: CDR1 LNHDA, CDR2 SQIVND (reference sequence). The CDR3 is 17 residues long. Losses at the gene ends were 10 bases for V and 0 bases for J; bases not matched to a gene: 15. CDR3 in amino acids: CATKPDGRGSSYNEQFF. The CDR3 bases are TGTGCCACGAAACCGGATGGGCGGGGGAGCTCCTACAATGAGCAGTTCTTC. Filled out from reference TRBV19 and TRBJ2-1, the complete variable domain reads DGGITQSPKYLFRKEGQNVTLSCEQNLNHDAMYWYRQDPGQGLRLIYYSQIVNDFQKGDIAEGYSVSREKKESFPLTVTSAQKNPTAFYLCATKPDGRGSSYNEQFFGPGTRLTVL.

The rearrangement joins TRBV18 to TRBJ2-2, with D unclear. CDR3 size: 14 residues. The ends were cut back, 8 bases at V and 0 bases at J, with 10 bases in the middle. CDR1 is KGHSH, CDR2 LQKENI, per germline. Here the CDR3 reads CASQITANTGELFF. In DNA, the CDR3 is TGTGCCAGCCAAATTACAGCGAACACCGGGGAGCTGTTTTTT.

This clone was counted a few times. This chain links TRBV18 with TRBJ1-2; 8 bases agree with TRBD1. Germline V CDR1 and CDR2: KGHSH, LQKENI. CDR3 length equals 14 residues. V shed 4 bases and J 4 bases; nucleotides not matched to a gene: 5. In DNA form, the CDR3 reads TGTGCCAGCTCACAGGACAGGGACAGCTATGGCTACACCTTC. This encodes CASSQDRDSYGYTF. Full variable domain (remainder filled in from reference TRBV18 and TRBJ1-2): NAGVMQNPRHLVRRRGQEARLRCSPMKGHSHVYWYRQLPEEGLKFMVYLQKENIIDESGMPKERFSAEFPKEGPSILRIQQVVRGDSAAYFCASSQDRDSYGYTFGSGTRLTVV.

This clone has only one observation. The chain is built from TRBV19 and TRBJ2-1; tentatively, D is TRBD2 (5 bases). Germline values: CDR1 LNHDA, CDR2 SQIVND (reference sequence). V shed 11 bases and J shed 0 bases, with 17 bases lying between them. The length of the CDR3 is 15 residues. The CDR3 region is CAAAGPGSSYNEQFF. As DNA, the CDR3 is TGTGCCGCCGCGGGTCCGGGGAGCTCCTACAATGAGCAGTTCTTC.

The chain employs TRBV4-1 and TRBJ1-5; D call uncertain. The CDR3 runs 16 residues. Between the trimmed V and J ends, which lost 5 bases and 6 bases, there was a span of 20 bases. From germline, CDR1 is MGHRA and CDR2 YSYEKL. The CDR3 region is CASSTRPILRSQPQHF. The CDR3 nucleotides read TGCGCCAGCAGCACCCGGCCTATTCTTCGGAGTCAGCCCCAGCATTTT.

This clone was seen more than once but under ten times. The chain's CDR3 is CASRDTGVDEQFF. The CDR3, as DNA: TGTGCCAGCAGAGATACAGGGGTTGATGAGCAGTTCTTC. The rearrangement links TRBV6-6 to TRBJ2-1; 7 bases are shared with TRBD1. CDR3 length: 13 amino acids. V gave up 6 bases and J gave up 8 bases; unmatched junction bases: 7. The germline V gene encodes CDR1 MNHNY and CDR2 SVGAGI (reference sequence).

V usage is TRBV7-9 and J usage is TRBJ2-5, with D perhaps given as TRBD1 or TRBD2 (7 bases each). Trimming shortened V by 4 bases and J by 5 bases, and 14 bases separated the two germline ends. The CDR3 runs to 14 residues. CDR1 SEHNR and CDR2 FQNEAQ come from the germline V gene (reference sequence). CDR3 DNA sequence: TGTGCCAGCAGCTCCTACAGGGGAGGGGAGACCCAGTACTTC. This encodes CASSSYRGGETQYF.

The sample holds one count of this clone. V is TRBV5-1 and J is TRBJ1-2, with TRBD1 matching over 8 bases. The CDR3 covers 14 residues. Germline V gene lookup returns CDR1 SGHRS and CDR2 YFSETQ. The J segment lost 1 base and the V segment lost 4 bases, leaving 3 bases of the junction unmatched. The CDR3 region is CASSPDRDNYGYTF. In DNA, the CDR3 is TGCGCCAGCAGCCCGGACAGGGATAACTATGGCTACACCTTC.

The chain employs TRBV11-3 and TRBJ2-5, with 8 positions matching TRBD2. The J segment lost 5 bases and the V segment lost 3 bases, leaving 2 bases of the junction unmatched. There are 13 residues in the CDR3. Germline V CDR1 and CDR2: SGHNT, YENEEA. The CDR3: CASSFGLAETQYF. As DNA, the CDR3 is TGTGCCAGCAGCTTCGGACTAGCCGAGACCCAGTACTTC.

The V and J genes are TRBV5-1 and TRBJ2-1, with D possibly being TRBD2 (6 bases). The CDR3 length is 16 residues. The germline V gene encodes CDR1 SGHRS and CDR2 YFSETQ. With 1 base removed from V and 8 bases from J, the gap between germline ends came to 19 bases. CDR3 coding DNA: TGCGCCAGCAGCTTGAATAGGGGAGGTCCGGGGGATGAGCAGTTCTTC. Translation: CASSLNRGGPGDEQFF. Supplemented by reference TRBV5-1 and TRBJ2-1, the full variable domain reads KAGVTQTPRYLIKTRGQQVTLSCSPISGHRSVSWYQQTPGQGLQFLFEYFSETQRNKGNFPGRFSGRQFSNSRSEMNVSTLELGDSALYLCASSLNRGGPGDEQFFGPGTRLTVL.

CDR3: CASNADGPYSGELFF. The DNA for the CDR3 is TGTGCCAGTAACGCCGATGGACCCTACTCCGGGGAGCTGTTTTTT. This sequence joins TRBV7-3 and TRBJ2-2; D not resolved. This CDR3 spans 15 amino acids. With 9 bases removed from V and 6 bases from J, the gap between germline ends came to 20 bases. Germline loops: CDR1 SGHTA, CDR2 FQGTGA.

The chain is built from TRBV6-5 and TRBJ2-7, with 8 positions matching TRBD1. V lost 7 bases and J lost 5; bases outside the gene matches: 1. The CDR3 length is 11 residues. Germline loops: CDR1 MNHEY, CDR2 SVGAGI. The CDR3 DNA reads TGTGCCAGCATGACAGGGGACGAGCAGTACTTC. Translating gives CASMTGDEQYF.

This chain links TRBV9 with TRBJ1-2, with TRBD1 as a possible D gene (6 bases). The germline V gene has CDR1 SGDLS and CDR2 YYNGEE. V gave up 0 bases and J gave up 6 bases, with 15 bases separating them. The CDR3 runs to 15 residues. The CDR3 DNA reads as TGTGCCAGCAGCGTAGCTGAGGGGGTACCTCATGGCTACACCTTC. Translated: CASSVAEGVPHGYTF.

The rearrangement joins TRBV6-5 to TRBJ1-1; D is perhaps TRBD1 (5 bases). Trimming removed 6 bases from V and 1 base from J, with 9 bases in between. From germline, CDR1 is MNHEY and CDR2 SVGAGI. The CDR3 sequence is 13 residues long. CDR3 DNA: TGTGCCAGCAGGCAGGGAGGGAACACTGAAGCTTTCTTT. This sequence encodes CASRQGGNTEAFF.

CDR3 nucleotide sequence: TGTGCCAGCAGGAAGGGTGCCTGGGCGACCGGGGAGCTGTTTTTT. It specifies CASRKGAWATGELFF. The chain carries TRBV3-1 (or the pseudogene TRBV3-2) and TRBJ2-2; no firm D call. V was shortened by 6 bases and J by 5 bases, with 16 bases between the two germline ends. Germline V CDR1 and CDR2: LGHDT, YNNKEL (reference sequence). The CDR3 has 15 residues.

The V call is TRBV7-2, the J call TRBJ1-5; no clear D gene. The CDR3 length is 16 residues. Between the trimmed V and J ends, which lost 2 bases and 0 bases, there was a span of 11 bases. Germline V gene sequence: CDR1 SGHTA, CDR2 FQGNSA. This CDR3 reads CASSLTRPYSNQPQHF. The CDR3 DNA follows: TGTGCCAGCAGCTTAACAAGACCATATAGCAATCAGCCCCAGCATTTT.

This clone was seen only once. CDR3 sequence (DNA): TGTGCCAGTAGTACCGGGACGACTAATTTTTTGAACACCGGGGAGCTGTTTTTT. It encodes CASSTGTTNFLNTGELFF. The J gene is TRBJ2-2, the V gene TRBV19, with D possibly being TRBD1 or TRBD2 (5 bases each). Germline CDR1 is LNHDA and CDR2 is SQIVND (reference sequence). Trimming removed 4 bases from V and 1 base from J, with 19 bases in between. This CDR3 region has 18 residues.

CDR3 region: CASSLADGGRYGYTF. CDR3 nucleotides: TGTGCCAGCAGCTTAGCAGACGGGGGAAGATATGGCTACACCTTC. The chain has TRBV11-1 and TRBJ1-2, with a tentative D call TRBD1 (5 bases). Germline CDR1 reads SGHAT; CDR2 reads FQDESV (reference sequence). V was shortened by 0 bases and J by 5 bases, with 13 bases between the two germline ends. The CDR3 is made up of 15 amino acids.

The chain joins TRBV10-2 to TRBJ2-2, with D perhaps matching TRBD2 (5 bases). Trimming took off 7 bases at V and 1 base at J, with 10 bases between the two ends. CDR1 and CDR2 (germline): WSHSY, SAAADI. This CDR3 has 14 residues. CDR3 loop: CASKRQENTGELFF. The CDR3 DNA follows: TGCGCCAGCAAGCGGCAGGAGAACACCGGGGAGCTGTTTTTT.

The V call is TRBV28, the J call TRBJ2-2, with D uncertain. V was cut by 6 bases and J by 0 bases, with 14 bases left in between. Germline CDR1 MDHEN, CDR2 SYDVKM. The CDR3 consists of 16 residues. CDR3 DNA sequence: TGTGCCAGCAGCGCAATCCAGCCCGCGAACACCGGGGAGCTGTTTTTT. It translates to CASSAIQPANTGELFF.

V is TRBV4-1 and J is TRBJ1-1; D might be TRBD1 (5 bases). Germline assignment: CDR1 MGHRA and CDR2 YSYEKL. CDR3 length: 14 amino acids. The ends were cut back, 1 base at V and 10 bases at J, with 16 bases in the middle. The CDR3 coding sequence is TGCGCCAGCAGCCAAGGGGGCCTTGGGGAACCAGCTTTCTTT. Amino acids: CASSQGGLGEPAFF.

This sequence joins TRBV18 and TRBJ2-6, with TRBD1 as a possible D gene (6 bases). V was cut by 4 bases and J by 1 base, with 11 bases left in between. Germline assignment: CDR1 KGHSH and CDR2 LQKENI. The CDR3 is made up of 16 amino acids. CDR3: CASSLLQGSGANVLTF. DNA of the CDR3: TGTGCCAGCTCACTATTACAGGGTTCTGGGGCCAACGTCCTGACTTTC. The full variable domain, rest sourced from reference TRBV18 and TRBJ2-6, is NAGVMQNPRHLVRRRGQEARLRCSPMKGHSHVYWYRQLPEEGLKFMVYLQKENIIDESGMPKERFSAEFPKEGPSILRIQQVVRGDSAAYFCASSLLQGSGANVLTFGAGSRLTVL.

The rearrangement links TRBV29-1 to TRBJ1-2; maybe TRBD1 (5 bases). CDR1 and CDR2 from the germline V gene are SQVTM and ANQGSEA. CDR3 length: 11 residues. V lost 6 bases to trimming and J lost 8 bases, with 13 bases between them. CDR3 region: CSVAGWGGYTF. The CDR3 DNA follows: TGCAGCGTAGCAGGGTGGGGCGGCTACACCTTC.

The CDR3 nucleotides are TGTGCCAGCAGCTTGGTGCAGGGGGATACCTACAATGAGCAGTTCTTC. This gives the protein CASSLVQGDTYNEQFF. This chain connects TRBV5-6 to TRBJ2-1, with 7 bases that match TRBD1. The germline gives CDR1 SGHDT, CDR2 YYEEEE. This CDR3 region has 16 residues. The V and J ends lost 0 bases and 2 bases, in that order; junction bases with no gene match: 5.

This sequence joins TRBV28 and TRBJ1-6; TRBD1 might be the D (5 bases). Between the trimmed V and J ends, which lost 5 bases and 7 bases, there was a span of 27 bases. The CDR3 is 19 amino acids. CDR1 is MDHEN, CDR2 SYDVKM, per germline. This CDR3 reads CASSTLKARGAGGNSPLHF. As DNA, the CDR3 is TGTGCCAGCAGTACCTTGAAGGCGCGAGGGGCTGGGGGGAATTCACCCCTCCACTTT.

The J gene is TRBJ2-7, the V gene TRBV28; D not resolved. CDR1 is MDHEN and CDR2 is SYDVKM in the germline V gene. Trimming took off 3 bases at V and 2 bases at J, with 8 bases between the two ends. The length of the CDR3 is 13 residues. CDR3 sequence: CASSLAHTYEQYF. The CDR3 region has the DNA TGTGCCAGCAGTTTGGCACATACCTACGAGCAGTACTTC.

V gene TRBV5-4 combines with J gene TRBJ1-3, with D unresolved. The CDR3 is 15 residues long. Trimming removed 0 bases from V and 3 bases from J, with 10 bases in between. CDR1 and CDR2 from the germline V gene are SGHNT and YYREEE (reference sequence). The CDR3 DNA is TGTGCCAGCAGCTTGGCTACGATGGATGGAAACACCATATATTTT. Protein: CASSLATMDGNTIYF.

The V gene is TRBV28, the J gene TRBJ2-7, with no clear D. The CDR3 has 15 amino acids. Trimming took off 2 bases at V and 3 bases at J, with 14 bases between the two ends. CDR1 is MDHEN, CDR2 SYDVKM, per germline. As DNA, the CDR3 is TGTGCCAGCAGTTTAAAGGTTGACGGTCACTACGAGCAGTACTTC. Protein product: CASSLKVDGHYEQYF.

The rearrangement joins TRBV19 to TRBJ2-7; TRBD2 is a possible D gene (5 bases). Trimming removed 1 base from V and 3 bases from J, with 7 bases in between. The CDR3 is 13 residues long. Germline lookup yields CDR1 LNHDA and CDR2 SQIVND (reference sequence). The DNA of the CDR3 is TGTGCCAGTAGTATAGGGGAGAACTACGAGCAGTACTTC. This translates into CASSIGENYEQYF.